These T cell receptor beta chains were read from a single sample in a study of T cell changes during pregnancy in multiple sclerosis. The data were produced by immunoSEQ multiplex PCR, yet TCRdb's version contains in-frame clones alone and is incomplete. The table includes roughly 30,000 clones, around nine tenths detected once. Material: CD4+ T cells from peripheral blood mononuclear cells, obtained in the first trimester of pregnancy. Source of these receptors: a female donor in good health, enrolled as a control in a pregnancy study. Each CDR3 is given with its conserved first and last residue. D genes are given only for firm matches.

v_gene	d_gene	j_gene	CDR3aa
TRBV5-4	TRBD1	TRBJ2-2	CASSFGQGDTGELFF
TRBV20-1	-	TRBJ2-7	CSAGQSHEQYF
TRBV5-1	-	TRBJ2-7	CASSFATEELQYF
TRBV19	-	TRBJ2-5	CASSKQGPASETQYF
TRBV5-6	-	TRBJ1-4	CASSLLATNEKLFF
TRBV28	-	TRBJ2-7	CASTSGTYEQYF
TRBV7-3	-	TRBJ2-1	CASSLTGGGSNEQFF
TRBV29-1	TRBD2	TRBJ2-5	CSVDSSGGSHQETQYF
TRBV12-5	TRBD1	TRBJ1-1	CASGLGQGRAFF
TRBV9	TRBD2	TRBJ2-3	CASSVGIAGGTDTQYF
TRBV5-1	TRBD2	TRBJ2-2	CASSLGTSGLNTGELFF
TRBV6-1	TRBD1	TRBJ1-4	CASSEWGQGIEKLFF
TRBV19	-	TRBJ2-3	CASSIDPHTDTQYF
TRBV10-3	-	TRBJ1-5	CAIKGGAGNQPQHF
TRBV18	-	TRBJ1-4	CASSREGRANEKLFF
TRBV18	TRBD2	TRBJ2-5	CASSPPLAGETQYF
TRBV29-1	-	TRBJ2-2	CSVKVRGRGADTGELFF
TRBV10-1	TRBD1	TRBJ2-5	CASSERRTGGETQYF
TRBV2	TRBD1	TRBJ2-7	CASSEKTGSHEQYF
TRBV9	-	TRBJ1-1	CASSPWAIGNTEAFF
TRBV7-2	-	TRBJ1-1	CASSPQGGTEAFF
TRBV5-6	-	TRBJ1-2	CASTMDSYGYTF
TRBV30	-	TRBJ1-1	CAWRPQMNTEAFF
TRBV2	-	TRBJ2-4	CASSSSPGIQYF
TRBV2	TRBD1	TRBJ2-7	CASSDGSQGAREQYF
TRBV19	-	TRBJ2-5	CASKGMKTQYF
TRBV29-1	-	TRBJ2-2	CSVMRSTGELFF
TRBV18	TRBD2	TRBJ2-1	CASSLPRGTSAYNEQFF
TRBV28	-	TRBJ1-1	CASTKGLRGGNTEAFF
TRBV28	TRBD2	TRBJ2-7	CASSFISGTGSYEQYF
TRBV30	TRBD2	TRBJ2-3	CAWTWGRVKTQYF
TRBV7-2	-	TRBJ2-1	CASSRSSSGQFF
TRBV6-5	-	TRBJ2-3	CASSASSDTQYF
TRBV29-1	-	TRBJ2-5	CSVKEGTETQYF
TRBV2	-	TRBJ2-1	CASNTGNNEQFF
TRBV23-1	-	TRBJ2-7	CASSHHDSHEQYF
TRBV30	TRBD1	TRBJ1-4	CAWSDRAGEKLFF
TRBV7-9	TRBD2	TRBJ2-2	CALFSGAFTGELFF
TRBV5-6	TRBD1	TRBJ1-2	CASSWTGGGYTF
TRBV5-1	-	TRBJ2-3	CASGGSGGQLTDTQYF
TRBV7-9	TRBD1	TRBJ1-1	CASSLPKTGRWDTEAFF
TRBV2	-	TRBJ1-4	CASSEPQQSNEKLFF
TRBV28	-	TRBJ1-2	CASSLLQDGYTF
TRBV27	-	TRBJ2-7	CASSLKQGKVYEQYF
TRBV11-2	-	TRBJ2-2	CASSSLRLGAKRPGELFF
TRBV30	TRBD1	TRBJ2-2	CAWRTGTGELFF
TRBV5-1	-	TRBJ2-7	CASSAGQKDYEQYF
TRBV7-9	TRBD1	TRBJ1-1	CASSPGQGTTTEAFF
TRBV6-5	-	TRBJ2-2	CASRHGVSGGELFF
TRBV6-5	-	TRBJ1-1	CASSYGKQGNTEAFF
TRBV5-4	TRBD2	TRBJ2-5	CASSFKIAGQETQYF
TRBV11-2	-	TRBJ2-7	CASRDETGSTFWEQYF
TRBV4-2	-	TRBJ2-2	CASSRTSSGTGELFF
TRBV20-1	-	TRBJ1-4	CSARGAGELFF
TRBV7-2	-	TRBJ1-4	CASSLGQANEKLFF